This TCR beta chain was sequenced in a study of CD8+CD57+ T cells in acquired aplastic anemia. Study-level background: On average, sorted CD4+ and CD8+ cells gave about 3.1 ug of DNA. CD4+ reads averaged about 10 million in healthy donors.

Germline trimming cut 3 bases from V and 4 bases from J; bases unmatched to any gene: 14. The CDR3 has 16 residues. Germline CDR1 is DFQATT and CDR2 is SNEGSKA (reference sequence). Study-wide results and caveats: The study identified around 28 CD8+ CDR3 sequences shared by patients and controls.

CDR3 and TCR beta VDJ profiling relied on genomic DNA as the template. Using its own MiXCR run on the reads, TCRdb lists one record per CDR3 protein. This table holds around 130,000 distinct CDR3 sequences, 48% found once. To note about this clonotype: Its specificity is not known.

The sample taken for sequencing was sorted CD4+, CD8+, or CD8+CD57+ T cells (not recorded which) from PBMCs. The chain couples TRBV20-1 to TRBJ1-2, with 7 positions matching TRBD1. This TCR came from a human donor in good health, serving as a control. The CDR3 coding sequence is TGCAGTGCTAGGCTCCGGGACAGTGCCTCTTTCTATGGCTACACCTTC. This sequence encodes CSARLRDSASFYGYTF.